This TCR beta chain derives from a study of regulatory T cells in long-lasting Graves disease. Investigators prepared the TCR beta libraries by applying iRepertoire HTBI primers and Arm-PCR of CDR3 regions. Original processing notes: Among the samples, 62 TRBV and 13 to 15 TRBJ segments were identified. TCRdb itself ran the multiplex PCR reads through MiXCR, one entry per CDR3 protein. These V and J calls are TCRdb output, not the study's own analysis. Of a few hundred thousand distinct CDR3 sequences in the sample, 20% to 25% were seen once. The CDR3 consists of 14 residues. Per germline, CDR1 DFQATT and CDR2 SNEGSKA (reference sequence). The V end was cut by 5 bases, the J end by 0 bases, with 11 bases between. Time point specified: newly diagnosed GD, antithyroid drugs for less than 3 months. The TCR library was made from RNA extracted from PBMCs. This clonotype was seen many times.

The receptor comes from a female donor with Graves disease. The chain combines TRBV20-1 with TRBJ2-1; D is perhaps TRBD1 or TRBD2 (5 bases each). The material was peripheral blood mononuclear cells (PBMCs), obtained at new diagnosis, from a patient treated with antithyroid drugs. The CDR3 is CSAGTQSSYNEQFF. DNA for the CDR3: TGCAGTGCTGGGACCCAGAGCTCCTACAATGAGCAGTTCTTC.